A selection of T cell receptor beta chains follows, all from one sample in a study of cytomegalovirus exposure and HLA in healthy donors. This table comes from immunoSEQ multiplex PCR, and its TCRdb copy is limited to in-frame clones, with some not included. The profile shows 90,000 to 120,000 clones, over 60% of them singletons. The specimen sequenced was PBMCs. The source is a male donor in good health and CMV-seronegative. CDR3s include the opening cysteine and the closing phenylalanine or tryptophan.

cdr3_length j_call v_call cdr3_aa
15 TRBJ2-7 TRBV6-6 CASRTQGQGAHEQYF
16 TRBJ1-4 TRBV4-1 CASSYGQGRANEKLFF
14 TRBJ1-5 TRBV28 CASSSWGSNQPQHF
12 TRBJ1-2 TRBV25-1 CASGPAAYGYTF
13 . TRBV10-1 CASQTGELGEQYF
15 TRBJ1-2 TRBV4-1 CASSHAGTGNYGYTF
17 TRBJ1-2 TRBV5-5 CASSLSLPTGTNYGYTF
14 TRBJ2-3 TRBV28 CASHSRPGANTQYF
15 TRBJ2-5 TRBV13 CASSVLAGVGETQYF
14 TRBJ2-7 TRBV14 CASSRQGSSYEQYF
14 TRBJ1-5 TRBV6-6 CASSYDRGNQPQHF
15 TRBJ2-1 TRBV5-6 CASSRPGLTDNEQFF
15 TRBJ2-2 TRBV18 CASSPRGLESGELFF
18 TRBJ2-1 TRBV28 CASSFLILKAGKPNEQFF
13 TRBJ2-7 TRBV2 CASSVERGYEQYF
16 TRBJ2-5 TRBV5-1 CASSLISGKERETQYF
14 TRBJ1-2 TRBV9 CASTQFPAVGGYTF
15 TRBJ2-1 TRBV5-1 CASSLAFQTYNEQFF